Presented here are 22 T cell receptor beta chains from one specimen sequenced in a study of vaccination effects on CD4 cells after COVID-19. Viral peptide pools were used in the ViraFEST assay to expand antigen-specific CD4+ T cells, and sequencing came afterward. The culture ran for around nine days before CD4+ T cells were isolated. No antigen has been assigned to these receptors. Repertoires were generated with immunoSEQ multiplex PCR, while TCRdb's copy carries only in-frame clones and drops some. There are about 79,000 clones in the sample; approximately 74% occur only once, and 1.5% to 2% lies in the top ten. The source material was CD4+ T cells from PBMCs cultured with HCoV-229E spike peptides, sampled before COVID-19 vaccination. The receptor source for this set is a human donor who received a COVID-19 vaccine.

V gene TRBV13 combines with J gene TRBJ2-1; TRBD1 is a possible D gene (6 bases). Germline CDR1 is PRHDT and CDR2 is FYEKMQ (reference sequence). V was shortened by 0 bases and J by 2 bases, with 17 bases between the two germline ends. This CDR3 region has 18 residues. The CDR3 DNA sequence: TGTGCCAGCAGCTTAGGCCTGATGGGGGCCGACACCTACAATGAGCAGTTCTTC. It yields the protein CASSLGLMGADTYNEQFF.

The V and J genes are TRBV5-1 and TRBJ1-1, with D possibly matching TRBD1 (6 bases). The germline V gene encodes CDR1 SGHRS and CDR2 YFSETQ. This CDR3 spans 16 amino acids. The V and J ends lost 4 bases and 3 bases respectively, with 19 bases between them. CDR3 in DNA: TGCGCCAGCAGCCCATTTACGAACAGGGTCGACACTGAAGCTTTCTTT. Amino acid sequence: CASSPFTNRVDTEAFF.

V and J are TRBV3-1 (or the pseudogene TRBV3-2) and TRBJ1-2, with a weak D call TRBD1 (5 bases). The CDR3 length is 15 residues. V shed 4 bases and J shed 4 bases, with 16 bases lying between them. Germline CDR1 LGHDT, CDR2 YNNKEL (reference sequence). The CDR3 sequence is CASSPGRRGGYGYTF. CDR3 DNA sequence: TGTGCCAGCAGCCCCGGGAGGCGGGGGGGCTATGGCTACACCTTC.

The rearrangement uses TRBV24-1 and TRBJ2-5, with TRBD2 identical over 9 bases. Looked up from germline, CDR1 is KGHDR and CDR2 is SFDVKD. CDR3 size: 15 residues. Trimming cost V 0 bases and J 3 bases; bases outside gene matches: 1. This chain's CDR3 is CATSDLQRGEETQYF. DNA for the CDR3: TGTGCCACCAGTGATTTGCAGCGGGGGGAAGAGACCCAGTACTTC.

The chain joins TRBV5-8 to TRBJ2-4, with unresolved D. The CDR3 has 15 residues. The V and J ends lost 3 bases and 1 base respectively, with 11 bases between them. The germline V gene has CDR1 SGHTS and CDR2 YDEGEE. CDR3 protein: CASSWGPAAKNIQYF. The CDR3 region has the DNA TGTGCCAGCAGCTGGGGTCCAGCGGCCAAAAACATTCAGTACTTC.

This rearrangement joins TRBV7-8 to TRBJ1-5, with TRBD1 as a possible D gene (5 bases). CDR1 SGHVS and CDR2 FQNEAQ come from the germline V gene. The V end lost 6 bases, the J end lost 6 bases, and 15 bases lay between the germline ends. This CDR3 has 14 residues. This CDR3 is CASSLSGLAQPQHF. The CDR3 coding sequence is TGTGCCAGCAGTTTGTCGGGGCTCGCTCAGCCCCAGCATTTT.

The sample holds a few counts of this clone. The gene calls are TRBV11-2 and TRBJ2-1; a weak D match, TRBD1 (5 bases). This CDR3 has 13 residues. Germline values: CDR1 SGHAT, CDR2 FQNNGV. V was clipped by 0 bases and J by 8 bases, with 8 bases between them. In DNA form, the CDR3 reads TGTGCCAGCAGCTTAGACAGGGCCGATGAGCAGTTCTTC. Translating gives CASSLDRADEQFF.

The chain is built from TRBV5-1 and TRBJ1-4, with D possibly matching TRBD1 (5 bases). V lost 2 bases and J 0 bases, leaving 5 bases between the germline ends. The CDR3 length is 14 residues. Germline values: CDR1 SGHRS, CDR2 YFSETQ. CDR3 coding DNA: TGCGCCAGCAGCTTACAGGCAACTAATGAAAAACTGTTTTTT. It is translated as CASSLQATNEKLFF.

The chain joins TRBV7-2 to TRBJ1-1; unclear D gene. The CDR3 has 14 amino acids. Germline V gives CDR1 SGHTA, CDR2 FQGNSA. V lost 1 base and J 5 bases, leaving 11 bases between the germline ends. CDR3: CASSLVGDYTEAFF. The CDR3 DNA follows: TGTGCCAGCAGCTTAGTCGGAGACTATACTGAAGCTTTCTTT.

The rearrangement joins TRBV5-1 to TRBJ2-5; no firm D call. The germline V gene has CDR1 SGHRS and CDR2 YFSETQ. The CDR3 consists of 12 residues. Trimming took off 4 bases at V and 5 bases at J, with 9 bases between the two ends. This CDR3 is CASSPSMETQYF. The CDR3 region has the DNA TGCGCCAGCAGCCCCTCCATGGAGACCCAGTACTTC.

This chain uses TRBV7-2 with TRBJ1-2; D is unclear. V lost 4 bases and J 2 bases, leaving 11 bases between the germline ends. The length of the CDR3 is 14 residues. CDR1 SGHTA and CDR2 FQGNSA come from the germline V gene. The CDR3 nucleotides are TGTGCCAGCAGCTCCCTGACACGGAACTATGGCTACACCTTC. Its translation: CASSSLTRNYGYTF.

The chain has TRBV6-5 and TRBJ2-7; 8 positions agree with TRBD1. In germline, CDR1 is MNHEY, CDR2 SVGAGI. The CDR3 is made up of 16 amino acids. Trimming at V came to 4 bases and at J to 2 bases, leaving 10 bases not matched to a gene. The CDR3 loop is CASSWDRRTAAYEQYV. As DNA, the CDR3 is TGTGCCAGCAGTTGGGACAGGCGAACGGCGGCCTACGAGCAGTACGTC.

This chain connects TRBV6-1 to TRBJ1-2, with 7 bases aligning to TRBD1. The CDR3 loop spans 14 amino acids. In germline, CDR1 is MNHNS, CDR2 SASEGT. J was trimmed by 1 base and V by 3 bases; bases with no gene match: 2. The CDR3 coding sequence is TGTGCCAGCAGTGATCGACAGGGTAACTATGGCTACACCTTC. Translation: CASSDRQGNYGYTF.

This sequence joins TRBV6-6 and TRBJ2-2; 8 bases agree with TRBD1. Germline CDR1 reads MNHNY; CDR2 reads SVGAGI (reference sequence). The CDR3 totals 16 residues. V was pared by 0 bases and J by 1 base, with 1 base of the junction left unmatched. The CDR3 DNA is TGTGCCAGCAGTTACTCCGGACAGGGGAACACCGGGGAGCTGTTTTTT. Translated, it gives CASSYSGQGNTGELFF.

This chain uses TRBV7-2 with TRBJ2-7, with 11 bases identical to TRBD1. J lost 0 bases, V lost 5 bases, and 3 bases had no gene match. The CDR3 is made up of 15 amino acids. Germline loops: CDR1 SGHTA, CDR2 FQGNSA. CDR3 residues: CASSRGTGGSYEQYV. As DNA, the CDR3 is TGTGCCAGCAGCCGCGGGACAGGGGGCTCCTACGAGCAGTACGTC.

The chain links TRBV3-1 (or the pseudogene TRBV3-2) to TRBJ2-7; TRBD1 matches at 8 bases. CDR3 size: 16 residues. The V gene's germline CDR1 is LGHDT and CDR2 YNNKEL (reference sequence). V trimming: 1 base; J trimming: 0 bases; junction bases outside the gene matches: 5. The CDR3 reads CASSQGGQASSYEQYV. The CDR3 nucleotides are TGTGCCAGCAGCCAAGGGGGACAGGCCTCCTCCTACGAGCAGTACGTC.

This chain connects TRBV7-2 to TRBJ2-5; D is possibly TRBD1 or TRBD2 (5 bases each). Trimming left V 5 bases short and J 2 bases short, with 15 bases between. This CDR3 is 15 amino acids long. CDR1 and CDR2 from the germline V gene are SGHTA and FQGNSA. The CDR3 region is CASSPGPGIQETQYF. CDR3 in DNA: TGTGCCAGCAGCCCGGGGCCAGGGATACAAGAGACCCAGTACTTC.

The chain carries TRBV2 and TRBJ2-3; D is unresolved. The germline V and J ends were trimmed by 4 bases and 4 bases, with 12 bases remaining between them. From germline, CDR1 is SNHLY and CDR2 FYNNEI. CDR3 size: 14 residues. The CDR3 region has the DNA TGTGCCAGCAGTGGGGCTGTGACGGCAGATACGCAGTATTTT. It yields the protein CASSGAVTADTQYF.

A few counts support this clone. This chain links TRBV4-1 with TRBJ1-1; no clear D gene. This CDR3 comprises 14 residues. The germline CDR1 and CDR2 sequences are MGHRA and YSYEKL. The V end was cut by 3 bases, the J end by 1 base, with 9 bases between. The DNA for the CDR3 is TGCGCCAGCAGCCAGGCTTCAGCGAACACTGAAGCTTTCTTT. This gives the protein CASSQASANTEAFF.

In this sample, this clone turned up a few times. The rearrangement joins TRBV24-1 to TRBJ1-5, with D tentatively TRBD1 (5 bases). V lost 5 bases and J 2 bases, leaving 12 bases between the germline ends. Germline CDR1 KGHDR, CDR2 SFDVKD. The CDR3 sequence is 15 residues long. DNA for the CDR3: TGTGCCACCAGTGGGGTGGGGCTGGGCAATCAGCCCCAGCATTTT. This codes for CATSGVGLGNQPQHF.

CDR3 DNA sequence: TGTGCCAGTAGTACCCTGCGGGGGAATGAGCAGTTCTTC. This gives the protein CASSTLRGNEQFF. This chain joins TRBV19 and TRBJ2-1; TRBD2 agrees at 7 bases. J gave up 7 bases and V 4 bases, and 4 bases lay outside the gene matches. In germline, CDR1 is LNHDA, CDR2 SQIVND (reference sequence). The CDR3 consists of 13 residues.

In this sample, this clone turned up a few times. The chain employs TRBV14 and TRBJ1-1; no reliable D call. The ends were cut back, 4 bases at V and 0 bases at J, with 6 bases in the middle. The V gene's germline CDR1 is SGHDN and CDR2 FVKESK. CDR3 length equals 13 residues. The CDR3 here is CASSRTVNTEAFF. As DNA, the CDR3 is TGTGCCAGCAGCCGGACGGTGAACACTGAAGCTTTCTTT.